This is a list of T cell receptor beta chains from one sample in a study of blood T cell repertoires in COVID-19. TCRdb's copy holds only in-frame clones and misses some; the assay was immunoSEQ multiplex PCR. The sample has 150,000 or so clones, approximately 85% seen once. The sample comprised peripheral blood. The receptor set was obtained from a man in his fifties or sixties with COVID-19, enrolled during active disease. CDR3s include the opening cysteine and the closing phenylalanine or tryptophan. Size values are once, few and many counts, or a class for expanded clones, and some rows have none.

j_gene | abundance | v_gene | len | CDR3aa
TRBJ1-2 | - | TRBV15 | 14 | CATSRDKAGVGYTF
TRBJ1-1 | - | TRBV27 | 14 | CASVRTGRNTEAFF
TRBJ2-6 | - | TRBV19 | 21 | CASRTSGQGGYTNSGANVLTF
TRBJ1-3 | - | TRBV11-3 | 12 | CASSLSGNTIYF
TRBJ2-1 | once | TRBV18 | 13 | CASSPGQGDEQFF
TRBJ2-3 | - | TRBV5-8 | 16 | CASRNGRQGPTDTQYF
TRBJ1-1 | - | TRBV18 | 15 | CASSPRTGKEAEAFF
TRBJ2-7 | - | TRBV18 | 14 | CASSPPSGSYEQYF
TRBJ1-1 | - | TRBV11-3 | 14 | CASSPRGPRTEAFF
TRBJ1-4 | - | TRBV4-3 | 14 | CASSPGTGSEKLFF
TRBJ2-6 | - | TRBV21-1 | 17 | CASTAGHGRSGANVLTF
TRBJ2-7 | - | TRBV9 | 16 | CASSPMTSGVSYEQYF
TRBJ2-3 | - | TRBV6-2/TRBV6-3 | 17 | CASSPPPRLAGRDTQYF
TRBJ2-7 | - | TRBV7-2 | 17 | CASSPWTSGPSSYEQYF
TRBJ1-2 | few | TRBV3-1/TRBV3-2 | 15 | CASSQNSFGIYGYTF
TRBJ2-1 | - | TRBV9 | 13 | CASSVERRTGGFF
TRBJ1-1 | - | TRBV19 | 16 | CASSILGQLMNTEAFF
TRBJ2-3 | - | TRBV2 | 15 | CASRGRHGGTDTQYF
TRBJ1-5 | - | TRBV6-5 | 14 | CASSRTGGNQPQHF
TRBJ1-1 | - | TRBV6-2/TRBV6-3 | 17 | CASSYRGQVVWNTEAFF
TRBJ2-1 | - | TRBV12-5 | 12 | CASAGVGDEQFF
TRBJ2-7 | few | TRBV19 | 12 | CASSLDNYEQYF
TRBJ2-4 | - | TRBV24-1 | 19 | CATSDGSVPPSGSRNIQYF
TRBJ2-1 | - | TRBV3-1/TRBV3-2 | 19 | CASSQLLAGVPRSWNEQFF
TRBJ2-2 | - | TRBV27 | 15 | CASSPLAGGPRELFF
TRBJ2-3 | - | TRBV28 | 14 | CASSPSGSTDTQYF
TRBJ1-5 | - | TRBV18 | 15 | CASSQGAPRNQPQHF
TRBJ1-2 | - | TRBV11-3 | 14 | CASSLERDRYGYTF
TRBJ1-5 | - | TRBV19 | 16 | CASSIQGSRGNQPQHF
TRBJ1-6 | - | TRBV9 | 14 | CASSVGQGGSPLHF
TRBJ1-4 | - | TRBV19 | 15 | CASSDAVGRNEKLFF
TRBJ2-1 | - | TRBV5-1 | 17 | CASSASGGGSSYNEQFF
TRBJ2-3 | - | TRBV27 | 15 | CASSLGTVSTDTQYF
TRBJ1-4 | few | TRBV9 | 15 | CASSPQSSTNEKLFF
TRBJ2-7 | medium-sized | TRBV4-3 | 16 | CASSQRFAGGIDEQYF
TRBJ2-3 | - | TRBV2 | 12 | CASRPQGDTQYF
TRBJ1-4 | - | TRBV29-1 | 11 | CSADREEKLFF
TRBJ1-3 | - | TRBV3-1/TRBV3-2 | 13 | CASSSVRGNTIYF
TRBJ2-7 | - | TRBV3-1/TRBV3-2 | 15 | CASSQGVQGGYEQYF
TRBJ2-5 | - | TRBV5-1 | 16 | CASSLDLAGGQETQYF
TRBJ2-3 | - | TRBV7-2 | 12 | CASSPSTDTQYF
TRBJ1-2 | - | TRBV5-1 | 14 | CASSLEGGAYGYTF
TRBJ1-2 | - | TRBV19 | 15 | CASRLDSTGNYGYTF
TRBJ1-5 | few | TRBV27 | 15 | CASSLVGGLGQPQHF
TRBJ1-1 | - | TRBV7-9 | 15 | CASSSYLQGVPEAFF
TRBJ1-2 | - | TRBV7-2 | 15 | CASSLAQGIGYGYTF
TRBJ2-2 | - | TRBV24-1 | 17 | CATSDSGRRKKTGELFF
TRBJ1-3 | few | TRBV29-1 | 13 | CSVESGRGNTIYF
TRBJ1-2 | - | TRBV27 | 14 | CASSGRQSPLGYTF
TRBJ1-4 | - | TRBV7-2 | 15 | CASSMTGSIAEKLFF
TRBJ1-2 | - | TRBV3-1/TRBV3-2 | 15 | CASSLPGQVNYGYTF
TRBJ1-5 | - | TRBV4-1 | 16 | CASSQEEQRRNQPQHF
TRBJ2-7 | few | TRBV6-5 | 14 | CASSYEEASGEQYF
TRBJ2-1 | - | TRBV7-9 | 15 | CASSLTGQGGDEQFF
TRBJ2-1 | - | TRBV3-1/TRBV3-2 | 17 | CASSQFFTGTSGNEQFF
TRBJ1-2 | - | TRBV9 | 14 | CASSAQGQGYGYTF
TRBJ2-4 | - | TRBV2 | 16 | CASSESSGVTKNIQYF
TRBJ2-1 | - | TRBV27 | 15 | CASSFSRGQPNEQFF
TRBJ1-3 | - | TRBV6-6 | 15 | CASSYPSSSGNTIYF